This T cell receptor beta chain appears in the sequencing data of a study of PD-L1 blockade in urothelial cancer (dated by TCRdb to 2017 to 2019). In terms of the full investigation: Every patient began therapy around 2014 and was given atezolizumab 1,200 mg intravenously every 3 weeks. Pretreatment tumor samples, along with matched peripheral blood serially collected before and after atezolizumab treatment, were subjected to TCR sequencing. The study, an exploratory multi-omic analysis, examined somatic, immune and clinical correlates of response to PD-L1 blockade with atezolizumab in urothelial cancer. Durable clinical benefit was achieved by nine patients and was not achieved by 20 patients. An ECOG performance status of 0 or 1 was recorded for the patients, and 0 to 3 prior chemotherapy regimens had been received by the patients. Whole exome sequencing and RNA sequencing of pretreatment tumors were performed alongside TCR sequencing in the same patients. Blood samples were analyzed at two time points: 3 weeks after treatment start (second dose) and 6 weeks after treatment start. About nine tenths of the roughly 29 patients were males with bladder-origin urothelial cancer, and about 65% of the 29 reported a prior smoking history. Blood samples yielded a median of around 150,000 T cells and more than 75,000 unique TCRs, with median clonality 0.080. Durable clinical benefit was defined as a progression-free survival longer than 6 months, and TCR features were additionally tested against progression-free survival and overall survival. Twenty-nine patients had pretreatment blood TCR-seq, approximately 24 had at least one posttreatment blood collection, and approximately 24 had tumor TCR-seq.

The CDR3 spans 13 residues, from the cysteine through the phenylalanine. Only CDR3 DNA is held: 39 bases, read in frame from base 1. V is cut by 5 bases and J by 2 bases, and the space between the germline ends is 10 bases. From the germline V gene, CDR1 is SGHVS and CDR2 is FNYEAQ. Note on this clone: The antigen it recognizes is unknown. Base qualities are missing; no much larger clone stands one base away.

What the work shows at the level of the full study, not this receptor alone: A pretreatment peripheral blood TCR clonality below the median was linked to improved progression-free and overall survival. Because the sample size was small (n of about 30) and many exploratory analyses were performed, the results are intended to be hypothesis-generating. At 3 weeks after the start of treatment, tumor-associated TCR clones in peripheral blood had expanded more in patients with durable benefit (n of about 21, p = 0.022).

Synthetic TCR analog templates were spiked into each PCR so that absolute template abundance could be estimated from read counts. The immunoSEQ assay was used to amplify TCRbeta CDR3 regions from genomic DNA with bias-controlled V and J gene primers. Sequencing of rearranged TCRbeta segments was done at approximately 20X coverage. In the source study's methods: Clustering was used to correct sequencing errors, and CDR3s were annotated against IMGT to assign V, D and J genes. Downstream analyses used only productive TCRbeta rearrangements, leaving out any out-of-frame or stop-codon sequences. Clonality was computed as one minus Shannon entropy normalized by the log of the number of unique productive sequences. Fisher's exact test with Benjamini-Hochberg correction, using a cutoff of adjusted p below 0.01, was how clones that differed between time points or between blood and tumor were identified. TCRdb's version of the immuneACCESS table is confined to in-frame rearrangements and falls short of the full clone set. An unresolved V gene accounts for under half of the shortfall where checked; the remainder is of unknown origin. That table furnishes V, J and clone size, whereas the DNA furnished D and trimming. Recorded for this sample are about 76,000 clones; about 90% of them occurred a single time. 4.5% of the sample comes from the top ten.

This specimen's time point label, interpreted: pretreatment peripheral blood. The cohort included roughly 29 patients with locally advanced or metastatic urothelial carcinoma who were treated at Memorial Sloan Kettering on a trial protocol. Peripheral blood mononuclear cells were collected from each patient pretreatment and during treatment, giving between 1 and 8 total time points per patient. The Qiagen DNeasy Blood extraction kit was used to purify genomic DNA from total PBMCs and from tumor samples. PBMCs were collected pretreatment and during treatment and were isolated and stored as previously described.

The material was PBMCs, obtained around atezolizumab (anti-PD-L1) treatment. In this chain, TRBV7-6 is recombined with TRBJ2-7; the D gene cannot be named for sure. The receptor's source is a man aged 65-85 years with urothelial cancer. The bases read TGTGCCAGCAGCCTTAACCGGGCCTACGAGCAGTACTTC. This codes for CASSLNRAYEQYF.